This entry lists 30 T cell receptor beta chains sequenced from one sample in a study of beta chain features in type 1 diabetes. Overall study findings and caveats: TCRB CDR3s were moderately but significantly shorter in Type 1 diabetes patients in all four CD4+ subsets.

These TCRs' antigens remain unknown. All of the isolated RNA was reverse transcribed, so expressed TCRB transcripts were sequenced. This table comes from immunoSEQ multiplex PCR, and its TCRdb copy is limited to in-frame clones, with some not included. The sample includes 310,000 or so clones, roughly 8.8% of them seen just once. The sample consisted of central memory CD4+ T cells from blood. The receptors stem from a young man with type 1 diabetes.

This clone was counted a few times. The chain carries TRBV19 and TRBJ2-5; D perhaps matches TRBD2 (6 bases). V lost 3 bases to trimming and J lost 2 bases, with 13 bases between them. Germline lookup yields CDR1 LNHDA and CDR2 SQIVND (reference sequence). The CDR3 has 15 amino acids. CDR3 sequence (DNA): TGTGCCAGTAGTATGGGAGGAACAGATCAAGAGACCCAGTACTTC. It encodes CASSMGGTDQETQYF.

This clone was seen only a few times. The J gene is TRBJ2-1, the V gene TRBV7-9; D tentatively fits TRBD1 or TRBD2 (5 bases each). The V and J ends lost 2 bases and 4 bases respectively, with 12 bases between them. CDR1 is SEHNR, CDR2 FQNEAQ, per germline (reference sequence). The CDR3 length is 15 residues. CDR3 bases: TGTGCCAGCAGCTTACAGTCAGGGAGATACAATGAGCAGTTCTTC. Its protein product is CASSLQSGRYNEQFF.

This clone has only one observation. V is TRBV28 and J is TRBJ1-2, with D possibly being TRBD1 (5 bases). Between the trimmed V and J ends, which lost 2 bases and 7 bases, there was a span of 17 bases. The CDR3 contains 15 residues. CDR1 and CDR2 from the germline V gene are MDHEN and SYDVKM. The CDR3 spells CASSLRHRGRTGYTF. DNA of the CDR3: TGTGCCAGCAGTTTAAGACACCGGGGGAGGACTGGCTACACCTTC.

This clone was found a few times. The V call is TRBV10-3, the J call TRBJ2-6; D ambiguous. V was pared by 4 bases and J by 1 base, with 8 bases between. Germline CDR1 reads ENHRY; CDR2 reads SYGVKD. This CDR3 spans 15 amino acids. The CDR3 reads CAISAIYSGANVLTF. DNA of the CDR3: TGTGCCATCAGTGCTATCTATTCTGGGGCCAACGTCCTGACTTTC.

Remarks on this clone: This same CDR3 is encoded by further DNA sequences in the sample. The V and J genes are TRBV7-7 and TRBJ2-5; 8 positions match TRBD1. This CDR3 is 15 amino acids long. Germline lookup yields CDR1 SSHAT and CDR2 FNYEAQ (reference sequence). The trim removed 1 base at V and 2 bases at J, leaving 3 bases unmatched. The CDR3 sequence: CASSLGGTGQETQYF. The CDR3 nucleotides read TGTGCCAGCAGCTTAGGGGGGACAGGTCAAGAGACCCAGTACTTC.

In this sample, this clone turned up a few times. The chain has TRBV6-1 and TRBJ2-1, with TRBD2 identical over 10 bases. Germline CDR1 MNHNS, CDR2 SASEGT. This CDR3 is built from 15 residues. The trim removed 7 bases at V and 7 bases at J, leaving 10 bases unmatched. CDR3 nucleotides: TGTGCCAGCACTCAAAGTCAGCGGGGGGGGAATGAGCAGTTCTTC. This translates into CASTQSQRGGNEQFF.

The chain is built from TRBV5-6 and TRBJ2-7, with TRBD2 matching over 8 bases. Germline loops: CDR1 SGHDT, CDR2 YYEEEE. V lost 4 bases to trimming and J lost 11 bases; unmatched junction nucleotides: 5. The CDR3 spans 11 residues. CDR3 sequence reads: CASSRGTREYF. The DNA of the CDR3 is TGTGCCAGCAGCCGTGGGACTAGGGAGTACTTC. The full variable domain, with the rest looked up from reference TRBV5-6 and TRBJ2-7, is DAGVTQSPTHLIKTRGQQVTLRCSPKSGHDTVSWYQQALGQGPQFIFQYYEEEERQRGNFPDRFSGHQFPNYSSELNVNALLLGDSALYLCASSRGTREYFGPGTRLTVT.

The genes are TRBV9 and TRBJ2-7; TRBD1 matches at 9 bases. Germline V gene data show CDR1 as SGDLS and CDR2 as YYNGEE. The CDR3 totals 15 residues. Unmatched junction bases numbered 8, after V lost 3 bases and J lost 4 bases. The CDR3 sequence is CASSAGTGGGYEQYF. The CDR3 DNA reads TGTGCCAGCAGCGCCGGAACAGGGGGCGGGTACGAGCAGTACTTC.

V is TRBV11-2 and J is TRBJ2-1; TRBD1 matches 8 bases. The CDR3 spans 15 residues. Germline loops: CDR1 SGHAT, CDR2 FQNNGV. Germline trimming cut 3 bases from V and 9 bases from J; bases unmatched to any gene: 10. CDR3 loop: CASSLGQADLGEQFF. CDR3 DNA sequence: TGTGCCAGCAGCTTGGGACAGGCGGACCTCGGTGAGCAGTTCTTC.

This clone came up a few times. This chain uses TRBV19 with TRBJ2-7; 11 bases match TRBD1. With V trimmed by 7 bases and J by 1 base, 6 bases remained unmatched. The CDR3 has 15 amino acids. The V gene's germline CDR1 is LNHDA and CDR2 SQIVND (reference sequence). CDR3 protein: CASTGTGGRSYEQYF. CDR3 in DNA: TGTGCCAGTACCGGGACAGGGGGGCGATCCTACGAGCAGTACTTC.

The sample holds a few counts of this clone. The J gene is TRBJ2-4, the V gene TRBV6-6; the match to TRBD1 covers 7 bases. Per the germline V gene, CDR1 is MNHNY and CDR2 is SVGAGI (reference sequence). This CDR3 has 14 amino acids. The junction had 7 bases not matched to a gene; V was cut back by 7 bases and J by 4 bases. The CDR3 region is CASNPGTEKNIQYF. The CDR3 nucleotides are TGTGCCAGCAACCCCGGGACAGAGAAAAACATTCAGTACTTC.

This clone was counted a few times. This rearrangement joins TRBV4-2 to TRBJ1-1; 9 bases are shared with TRBD1. There are 15 residues in the CDR3. Germline V CDR1 and CDR2: LGHNA, YNFKEQ. Trimming at V came to 0 bases and at J to 3 bases, leaving 2 bases not matched to a gene. CDR3 sequence: CASSQDGTGYTEAFF. The CDR3 DNA reads as TGTGCCAGCAGCCAAGATGGGACAGGGTACACTGAAGCTTTCTTT.

This chain connects TRBV6-6 to TRBJ2-7; D is possibly TRBD2 (6 bases). In germline, CDR1 is MNHNY, CDR2 SVGAGI (reference sequence). Deletions cut 5 bases from V and 6 bases from J, with 20 bases between. The CDR3 loop spans 15 amino acids. The CDR3 here is CASSDPPGVFSEQYF. For the CDR3, the DNA is TGTGCCAGCAGTGATCCGCCGGGGGTGTTCTCCGAGCAGTACTTC.

This clone was found a few times. The V and J genes are TRBV19 and TRBJ1-5; a weak D match, TRBD1 (5 bases). The CDR3 covers 14 residues. The germline gives CDR1 LNHDA, CDR2 SQIVND (reference sequence). Trimming shortened V by 7 bases and J by 3 bases, and 13 bases separated the two germline ends. The CDR3 sequence is CASTTTVTNQPQHF. The CDR3 region has the DNA TGTGCCAGTACCACGACAGTTACCAATCAGCCCCAGCATTTT.

The chain employs TRBV9 and TRBJ2-3, with 7 bases identical to TRBD1. J lost 2 bases, V lost 4 bases, and 7 bases had no gene match. Germline V gives CDR1 SGDLS, CDR2 YYNGEE. This CDR3 has 15 residues. The CDR3 DNA reads as TGTGCCAGCAGCCCGCGACAGGGAGTCACAGATACGCAGTATTTT. This sequence encodes CASSPRQGVTDTQYF.

The rearrangement links TRBV14 to TRBJ2-3; D is unclear. The CDR3 is 14 residues long. Germline V lookup: CDR1 SGHDN, CDR2 FVKESK. The germline V and J ends were trimmed by 0 bases and 6 bases, with 10 bases remaining between them. CDR3 loop: CASSQDLASDTQYF. The CDR3 nucleotides are TGTGCCAGCAGCCAAGATCTCGCGTCGGATACGCAGTATTTT.

The chain recombines TRBV10-3 with TRBJ2-7; D possibly corresponds to TRBD1 (6 bases). The V gene lost 10 bases and the J gene lost 3 bases, with 19 bases spanning the gap. In germline, CDR1 is ENHRY, CDR2 SYGVKD. The length of the CDR3 is 14 residues. CDR3: CASLRSQGNYEQYF. In DNA, the CDR3 is TGTGCCAGCCTCCGGTCGCAGGGGAACTACGAGCAGTACTTC.

The chain links TRBV11-2 to TRBJ2-3; D is undetermined. The germline V gene has CDR1 SGHAT and CDR2 FQNNGV. Trimming shortened V by 5 bases and J by 2 bases, and 11 bases separated the two germline ends. The CDR3 loop spans 14 amino acids. The CDR3 here is CASSQDRSTDTQYF. The DNA of the CDR3 is TGTGCCAGCAGCCAGGATCGATCCACAGATACGCAGTATTTT.

The V gene is TRBV11-2, the J gene TRBJ2-6; D may be TRBD1 or TRBD2 (5 bases each). V was shortened by 0 bases and J by 4 bases, with 10 bases between the two germline ends. CDR1 and CDR2 from the germline V gene are SGHAT and FQNNGV. This CDR3 has 16 amino acids. The DNA for the CDR3 is TGTGCCAGCAGCTTAGACTGGGGGTTAGGGGCCAACGTCCTGACTTTC. Protein sequence: CASSLDWGLGANVLTF.

There are a few counts of this clone. V is TRBV6-5 and J is TRBJ2-3, with D unclear. Germline loops: CDR1 MNHEY, CDR2 SVGAGI. The CDR3 has 14 residues. Trimming took 8 bases from V and 6 from J, leaving 18 bases between them. The CDR3 DNA follows: TGTGCCAGCCGCGATCTTCTACCATGGGATACGCAGTATTTT. Protein product: CASRDLLPWDTQYF.

This sequence joins TRBV9 and TRBJ2-7; D gene unclear. V dropped 0 bases and J dropped 5 bases, with 12 bases sitting between them. Germline assignment: CDR1 SGDLS and CDR2 YYNGEE. The CDR3 length is 14 residues. The DNA of the CDR3 is TGTGCCAGCAGCGTAGCGGACGGCTTTCACGAGCAGTACTTC. Its translation is CASSVADGFHEQYF. Complete variable domain (other parts from reference TRBV9 and TRBJ2-7): DSGVTQTPKHLITATGQRVTLRCSPRSGDLSVYWYQQSLDQGLQFLIQYYNGEERAKGNILERFSAQQFPDLHSELNLSSLELGDSALYFCASSVADGFHEQYFGPGTRLTVT.

The V gene is TRBV10-3, the J gene TRBJ2-1, with 8 bases that match TRBD2. The CDR3 extends over 16 amino acids. The germline CDR1 and CDR2 sequences are ENHRY and SYGVKD. The V segment lost 3 bases and the J segment 3 bases; nucleotides outside the gene matches: 7. CDR3 loop: CAISERGSGNYNEQFF. CDR3 bases: TGTGCCATCAGTGAAAGGGGTAGCGGGAACTACAATGAGCAGTTCTTC.

This clone was seen more than once but under ten times. The J gene is TRBJ2-5, the V gene TRBV9; D remains unclear. The DNA end is more similar to TRBJ2-7, so the J call may be wrong. Per germline, CDR1 SGDLS and CDR2 YYNGEE. The length of the CDR3 is 15 residues. The CDR3 protein is CASSVGLNSEHEQYF. The DNA for the CDR3 is TGTGCCAGCAGCGTAGGACTGAACTCCGAGCACGAGCAGTACTTC.

The chain combines TRBV6-5 with TRBJ2-3, with 8 bases matching TRBD2. Germline loops: CDR1 MNHEY, CDR2 SVGAGI. This CDR3 comprises 15 residues. With 0 bases clipped from V and 6 bases from J, the junction kept 5 bases outside the gene matches. CDR3 DNA: TGTGCCAGCAGTTACTCACGGGGGGGCCTGGATACGCAGTATTTT. It translates to CASSYSRGGLDTQYF.

In its sample, this clone was seen a few times. The V call is TRBV28, the J call TRBJ1-2; TRBD1 is a possible D gene (6 bases). V shed 4 bases and J shed 7 bases, with 19 bases lying between them. Per germline, CDR1 MDHEN and CDR2 SYDVKM. The CDR3 length is 15 residues. CDR3 residues: CASSSQGLFSSGYTF. The DNA for the CDR3 is TGTGCCAGCAGTTCACAGGGACTCTTCTCTTCTGGCTACACCTTC.

This clone appeared a few times. Within the sample, other DNA sequences also encode this same CDR3. The DNA for the CDR3 is TGTGCCAGCAGTTACTCGGGACAGGGGAGTGGCTACACCTTC. It specifies CASSYSGQGSGYTF. The V gene is TRBV6-6, the J gene TRBJ1-2; 10 nucleotides agree with TRBD1. Per germline, CDR1 MNHNY and CDR2 SVGAGI (reference sequence). The CDR3 has 14 amino acids. V trimming: 0 bases; J trimming: 7 bases; junction bases outside the gene matches: 2.

This clone came up a few times. This sequence joins TRBV4-3 and TRBJ2-3; the D is unclear. Germline V CDR1 and CDR2: LGHNA, YSLEER. Trimming took off 0 bases at V and 2 bases at J, with 15 bases between the two ends. This CDR3 is 17 amino acids long. As DNA, the CDR3 is TGCGCCAGCAGCCAAGATAAGAATACCCGATACACAGATACGCAGTATTTT. This gives the protein CASSQDKNTRYTDTQYF.

The genes are TRBV29-1 and TRBJ2-2, with D tentatively TRBD1 or TRBD2 (5 bases each). The ends were cut back, 7 bases at V and 8 bases at J, with 11 bases in the middle. The germline CDR1 and CDR2 sequences are SQVTM and ANQGSEA. The CDR3 consists of 11 residues. The CDR3 protein is CSGGAKGELFF. The CDR3 DNA is TGCAGCGGAGGGGCGAAGGGGGAGCTGTTTTTT.

This clone turned up a few times. The sample contains more than one DNA sequence encoding this CDR3. The gene calls are TRBV7-2 and TRBJ1-2, with unresolved D. The ends were cut back, 4 bases at V and 5 bases at J, with 5 bases in the middle. This CDR3 spans 11 amino acids. Germline assignment: CDR1 SGHTA and CDR2 FQGNSA. The CDR3 nucleotides are TGTGCCAGCAGCTCAAATTATGGCTACACCTTC. This translates into CASSSNYGYTF.

The chain links TRBV29-1 to TRBJ1-6, with TRBD1 as a possible D gene (6 bases). Germline V gene data show CDR1 as SQVTM and CDR2 as ANQGSEA. This CDR3 is built from 17 residues. The V gene lost 7 bases and the J gene lost 11 bases, with 30 bases spanning the gap. This CDR3 is CSASSGRTEQLLTPLHF. CDR3 sequence (DNA): TGCAGCGCCAGCTCCGGGCGGACAGAGCAACTTTTGACACCCCTCCACTTT. Together with reference TRBV29-1 and TRBJ1-6, the CDR3 gives the full variable domain: SAVISQKPSRDICQRGTSLTIQCQVDSQVTMMFWYRQQPGQSLTLIATANQGSEATYESGFVIDKFPISRPNLTFSTLTVSNMSPEDSSIYLCSASSGRTEQLLTPLHFGNGTRLTVT.